The entry below describes one T cell receptor beta chain. What it binds is not known. Profiling relied on immunoSEQ multiplex PCR, and the TCRdb table lists in-frame clones only, not all of them. Of 40,000 to 55,000 clones detected, roughly 83% appear once; the ten largest clones hold roughly 45%. The entry originates in a study of Ad26.COV2.S vaccination and SARS-CoV-2 variants. Study-level points and caveats: Measurements of TCR breadth and depth may have given underestimates of the total T cell responses. Substantial post-vaccination breadth of spike-specific CD8+ and CD4+ T cell responses was reported. Placebo recipients had lower spike-specific TCR breadth than vaccine recipients.

Trimming removed 0 bases from V and 2 bases from J, with 11 bases in between. CDR3 length equals 15 residues. Germline CDR1 and CDR2: KGHSH and LQKENI. This chain connects TRBV18 to TRBJ2-7; unclear D gene. Sequencing was performed on peripheral blood, taken after recovery from COVID-19. The TCR was taken from a human donor who had recovered from COVID-19. Written as DNA, the CDR3 is TGTGCCAGCTCACCACCGGGCAAGGGCACCTACGAGCAGTACTTC. It codes for CASSPPGKGTYEQYF.